The clone carrying this T cell receptor (beta chain) was seen at least ten times. Antigen unknown. This entry is derived from a study of CD8+CD57+ T cells in acquired aplastic anemia. Study overall: Sorted CD4+ and CD8+ cells gave an average of approximately 3 ug of DNA. Healthy donors gave about 10 million reads on average for CD4+ cells.

The template for TCR beta VDJ and CDR3 sequence profiling was genomic DNA. TCRdb processed the reads anew with MiXCR; each CDR3 protein has one entry. The sample yields around 230,000 distinct CDR3 sequences, roughly 57% seen once. Whole-study results and caveats: About 29 CD8+ CDR3 sequences occurred in both the patients and the controls. A significant difference in CD8+ Simpson's diversity between patients and controls was not found.

The sample taken for sequencing was sorted CD4+, CD8+, or CD8+CD57+ T cells (not recorded which) from PBMCs. The clonotype was recovered from a human donor in good health.

CDR3 sequence reads: CASSLLGTAYEQYF. Here the CDR3 DNA reads TGTGCCAGCAGTTTATTGGGGACAGCCTACGAGCAGTACTTC. The gene calls are TRBV27 and TRBJ2-7; 7 bases are shared with TRBD1. Per germline, CDR1 MNHEY and CDR2 SMNVEV (reference sequence). This CDR3 comprises 14 residues. V lost 1 base to trimming and J lost 2 bases; unmatched junction nucleotides: 2.